Following are 4 T cell receptor beta chains from one sample sequenced in a study of tumor-infiltrating lymphocytes in primary liver carcinoma (TCRdb year 2017). Blood RNA was extracted from unsorted whole blood with TRIzol reagent; germline DNA came from the DNeasy Blood & Tissue kit. TCRdb shows the sequencer as Illumina HiSeq 2500. Starting from around 520 ng total RNA, TCRbeta-specific cDNA was produced by reverse transcription with a constant-region primer and ProtoScript II reverse transcriptase. The TCRbeta libraries were prepared through three rounds of nested multiplex PCR following a slightly modified ARM-PCR procedure. Each of the first two PCR rounds ran for nine to ten cycles and used multiplex TRBV1-TRBV30 forward primers together with a Cbeta reverse primer. The public reads were reanalyzed by TCRdb: fastp trimming at Q25, MiXCR alignment, in-frame beta chains only. One record per CDR3 amino acid sequence lists the most common genes and DNA. Here the sample has 300,000 to 350,000 distinct CDR3 sequences; about two thirds occur a single time. Jointly, the top ten make up under 8% of the sample.

The sample taken for sequencing was peripheral blood. All receptors come from a man aged 35 to 55 with primary liver carcinoma and hepatitis B virus infection.

The rearrangement links TRBV12-3 or TRBV12-4 to TRBJ2-5; D gene uncertain. The CDR3 has 12 residues. V lost 8 bases to trimming and J lost 1 base, with 8 bases between them. CDR3 in DNA: TGTGCCAGCGGCCAGGCCCAAGAGACCCAGTACTTC. Residues: CASGQAQETQYF.

This chain connects TRBV19 to TRBJ2-5; 10 positions agree with TRBD1. The germline CDR1 and CDR2 sequences are LNHDA and SQIVND (reference sequence). V gave up 4 bases and J gave up 4 bases; unmatched junction bases: 6. There are 15 residues in the CDR3. The CDR3 DNA sequence: TGTGCCAGTAGTACCCGGACAGGGGGATCAGAGACCCAGTACTTC. Residues: CASSTRTGGSETQYF.

The genes are TRBV5-1 and TRBJ2-3, with 7 bases matching TRBD2. The CDR3 extends over 18 amino acids. CDR1 is SGHRS, CDR2 YFSETQ, per germline. After removal of 0 bases from V and 4 bases from J, the junction contained 14 bases not matched to a gene. The CDR3 here is CASSLGSAGVSPADTQYF. As DNA, the CDR3 is TGCGCCAGCAGCTTGGGGTCGGCGGGAGTTTCGCCCGCAGATACGCAGTATTTT.

To note about this clonotype: A read error may be the cause here, since a much bigger clone is one base away. The chain couples TRBV6-6 to TRBJ2-1, with 12 bases lining up with TRBD2. The CDR3 totals 16 residues. The V gene's germline CDR1 is MNHNY and CDR2 SVGAGI (reference sequence). After removal of 3 bases from V and 8 bases from J, the junction contained 8 bases not matched to a gene. The CDR3 region is CASSYPLTSGSDEQFF. CDR3 nucleotides: TGTGCCAGCAGTTATCCCCTGACTAGCGGGAGCGATGAGCAGTTCTTC.